These 27 T cell receptor beta chains originate from one sample sequenced in a study of shared clonotypes between healthy human individuals. Positive CCR7 selection of CD45RO-negative cells yielded the naive CD8 cells, and terminally differentiated effector memory CD45RA+ cells were excluded. Profiled with immunoSEQ multiplex PCR; TCRdb holds only in-frame clones, not every one. The table shows 550,000 to 650,000 clones, with about 96% occurring only once. The sequenced sample was naive CD8+ T cells sorted from blood. The receptors here all came from a woman aged 30 to 39 in good health.

This chain joins TRBV18 and TRBJ2-7, with a tentative D call TRBD1 (5 bases). The CDR3 length is 14 residues. Between the trimmed V and J ends, which lost 3 bases and 5 bases, there was a span of 14 bases. Germline V gene data show CDR1 as KGHSH and CDR2 as LQKENI. The CDR3 here is CASSPSGLSDEQYF. The CDR3 DNA reads TGTGCCAGCTCACCGTCAGGGTTATCGGACGAGCAGTACTTC. The variable domain in full, completed from reference TRBV18 and TRBJ2-7, reads NAGVMQNPRHLVRRRGQEARLRCSPMKGHSHVYWYRQLPEEGLKFMVYLQKENIIDESGMPKERFSAEFPKEGPSILRIQQVVRGDSAAYFCASSPSGLSDEQYFGPGTRLTVT.

The CDR3 here is CSVLTSYGVGEQFF. The DNA of the CDR3 is TGCAGCGTCTTGACTAGTTATGGGGTCGGTGAGCAGTTCTTC. This chain uses TRBV29-1 with TRBJ2-1; TRBD2 is a possible D gene (6 bases). This CDR3 comprises 14 residues. CDR1 is SQVTM and CDR2 is ANQGSEA in the germline V gene. Trimming cost V 6 bases and J 9 bases, with 21 bases left between them.

This chain joins TRBV5-1 and TRBJ2-7, with D perhaps matching TRBD1 or TRBD2 (6 bases each). Germline CDR1 is SGHRS and CDR2 is YFSETQ. V gave up 4 bases and J gave up 4 bases, with 18 bases separating them. CDR3 size: 15 residues. DNA of the CDR3: TGCGCCAGCAGCCCGGGGGCGCCCGAACTTTACGAGCAGTACTTC. Translated, it gives CASSPGAPELYEQYF. The variable domain in full, completed from reference TRBV5-1 and TRBJ2-7, reads KAGVTQTPRYLIKTRGQQVTLSCSPISGHRSVSWYQQTPGQGLQFLFEYFSETQRNKGNFPGRFSGRQFSNSRSEMNVSTLELGDSALYLCASSPGAPELYEQYFGPGTRLTVT.

The rearrangement joins TRBV7-8 to TRBJ1-1, with D possibly matching TRBD1 (6 bases). The CDR3 has 15 amino acids. Trimming left V 2 bases short and J 8 bases short, with 18 bases between. Germline assignment: CDR1 SGHVS and CDR2 FQNEAQ. In nucleotides, the CDR3 is TGTGCCAGCAGCTTAACCAGGGGTCTTCCTCCAGAAGCTTTCTTT. It specifies CASSLTRGLPPEAFF.

The V gene is TRBV25-1, the J gene TRBJ1-4, with 9 bases lining up with TRBD1. V dropped 3 bases and J dropped 7; count of bases not matched to a gene: 6. Germline CDR1 MGHDK, CDR2 SYGVNS. The CDR3 covers 15 residues. The CDR3 DNA sequence: TGTGCCAGCAGTGAGCACAGGGGGCTGAGTGAAAAACTGTTTTTT. Its protein is CASSEHRGLSEKLFF. Variable domain in full (rest from reference TRBV25-1 and TRBJ1-4): EADIYQTPRYLVIGTGKKITLECSQTMGHDKMYWYQQDPGMELHLIHYSYGVNSTEKGDLSSESTVSRIRTEHFPLTLESARPSHTSQYLCASSEHRGLSEKLFFGSGTQLSVL.

V gene TRBV27 combines with J gene TRBJ1-1; D is uncertain. The CDR3 runs 13 residues. The V end lost 3 bases, the J end lost 0 bases, and 5 bases lay between the germline ends. The germline CDR1 and CDR2 sequences are MNHEY and SMNVEV (reference sequence). CDR3 sequence reads: CASSFGMNTEAFF. DNA of the CDR3: TGTGCCAGCAGTTTCGGGATGAACACTGAAGCTTTCTTT.

The rearrangement uses TRBV15 and TRBJ2-3, with 12 bases identical to TRBD2. The length of the CDR3 is 17 residues. Germline V lookup: CDR1 LNHNV, CDR2 YYDKDF (reference sequence). V dropped 0 bases and J dropped 4; count of bases not matched to a gene: 5. The CDR3 DNA is TGTGCCACCAGCAGAGATTTGTCTAGCGGGAGGGCAGATACGCAGTATTTT. Translating gives CATSRDLSSGRADTQYF.

V usage is TRBV7-9 and J usage is TRBJ2-7, with D perhaps TRBD2 (5 bases). The ends were cut back, 5 bases at V and 3 bases at J, with 11 bases in the middle. Germline CDR1 SEHNR, CDR2 FQNEAQ (reference sequence). The length of the CDR3 is 13 residues. As DNA, the CDR3 is TGTGCCAGCAGCCAAACTAGTGTCTACGAGCAGTACTTC. Translation gives CASSQTSVYEQYF.

The gene calls are TRBV13 and TRBJ2-7; 10 positions match TRBD2. Trimming cost V 1 base and J 0 bases; bases outside gene matches: 9. Germline V gene lookup returns CDR1 PRHDT and CDR2 FYEKMQ (reference sequence). The length of the CDR3 is 18 residues. The DNA for the CDR3 is TGTGCCAGCAGCTTAGTGGGCGGACTAGCGGATAACTCCTACGAGCAGTACTTC. Translated: CASSLVGGLADNSYEQYF.

The V and J genes are TRBV6-5 and TRBJ2-7, with D maybe TRBD2 (5 bases). Trimming pared 0 bases from V and 1 base from J, leaving 10 bases between. The CDR3 extends over 15 amino acids. From germline, CDR1 is MNHEY and CDR2 SVGAGI. In nucleotides, the CDR3 is TGTGCCAGCAGTTACTCGAGTCGGGGTTCCTACGAGCAGTACTTC. Residues: CASSYSSRGSYEQYF.

This clone was counted a single time. J is TRBJ1-1 and V is TRBV27, with D perhaps matching TRBD1 (5 bases). CDR1 is MNHEY and CDR2 is SMNVEV in the germline V gene (reference sequence). The V end lost 6 bases, the J end lost 5 bases, and 19 bases lay between the germline ends. CDR3 length equals 15 residues. CDR3 region: CASRVGPGSETEAFF. The CDR3 nucleotides read TGTGCCAGCAGGGTGGGACCGGGCTCAGAAACTGAAGCTTTCTTT.

There are a few counts of this clone. V gene TRBV19 combines with J gene TRBJ1-1; D gene ambiguous. Germline assignment: CDR1 LNHDA and CDR2 SQIVND (reference sequence). This CDR3 comprises 12 residues. Deletions cut 5 bases from V and 0 bases from J, with 4 bases between. CDR3 coding DNA: TGTGCCAGTAGTTTGCTGAACACTGAAGCTTTCTTT. Translated: CASSLLNTEAFF.

The chain carries TRBV7-8 and TRBJ2-1; weak D call: TRBD2 (6 bases). CDR3 length: 16 amino acids. Between the trimmed V and J ends, which lost 0 bases and 2 bases, there was a span of 11 bases. Germline assignment: CDR1 SGHVS and CDR2 FQNEAQ. CDR3: CASSLARGGTYNEQFF. The CDR3 nucleotides read TGTGCCAGCAGCTTAGCGAGGGGCGGGACCTACAATGAGCAGTTCTTC. Complete variable domain (other parts from reference TRBV7-8 and TRBJ2-1): GAGVSQSPRYKVAKRGQDVALRCDPISGHVSLFWYQQALGQGPEFLTYFQNEAQLDKSGLPSDRFFAERPEGSVSTLKIQRTQQEDSAVYLCASSLARGGTYNEQFFGPGTRLTVL.

This CDR3 reads CASSLLSKHAFF. DNA for the CDR3: TGTGCCAGCAGCCTTTTATCCAAGCATGCTTTCTTT. The J gene is TRBJ1-1, the V gene TRBV2, with D hard to call. This CDR3 spans 12 amino acids. The V gene lost 6 bases and the J gene lost 11 bases, with 16 bases spanning the gap. In germline, CDR1 is SNHLY, CDR2 FYNNEI.

The V gene is TRBV13, the J gene TRBJ2-3; D is possibly TRBD2 (6 bases). The germline V gene encodes CDR1 PRHDT and CDR2 FYEKMQ (reference sequence). V was shortened by 4 bases and J by 4 bases, with 18 bases between the two germline ends. The CDR3 is 16 amino acids. As DNA, the CDR3 is TGTGCCAGCAGCTCGCCGGGGGAAGGGGCGGCAGATACGCAGTATTTT. This gives the protein CASSSPGEGAADTQYF.

The chain combines TRBV4-1 with TRBJ2-7; a weak D match, TRBD2 (5 bases). V lost 1 base and J 6 bases, leaving 13 bases between the germline ends. Germline-derived CDR1 and CDR2 are MGHRA and YSYEKL. This CDR3 contains 14 residues. CDR3 DNA sequence: TGCGCCAGCAGCCAAGTGGCTAGGGCGGGCGAGCAGTACTTC. Translating it yields CASSQVARAGEQYF.

V gene TRBV11-2 combines with J gene TRBJ2-7; possibly TRBD1 or TRBD2 for D (5 bases each). Between the trimmed V and J ends, which lost 2 bases and 0 bases, there was a span of 14 bases. The CDR3 loop spans 16 amino acids. Germline values: CDR1 SGHAT, CDR2 FQNNGV. The CDR3 loop reads CASSLTGTPGSYEQYF. The CDR3 DNA is TGTGCCAGCAGCTTAACCGGGACCCCGGGCTCCTACGAGCAGTACTTC. Full variable domain (remainder filled in from reference TRBV11-2 and TRBJ2-7): EAGVAQSPRYKIIEKRQSVAFWCNPISGHATLYWYQQILGQGPKLLIQFQNNGVVDDSQLPKDRFSAERLKGVDSTLKIQPAKLEDSAVYLCASSLTGTPGSYEQYFGPGTRLTVT.

The CDR3 DNA sequence: TGTGCCAGCAGTCAAAACTGGGAGACCAGCGGGGAGCTGTTTTTT. Translation: CASSQNWETSGELFF. The chain recombines TRBV27 with TRBJ2-2; tentative D call: TRBD2 (5 bases). Germline loops: CDR1 MNHEY, CDR2 SMNVEV (reference sequence). Trimming took 5 bases from V and 7 from J, leaving 17 bases between them. This CDR3 region has 15 residues.

This chain connects TRBV28 to TRBJ2-7; 7 bases fit TRBD1. The CDR3 loop spans 14 amino acids. Germline V gene lookup returns CDR1 MDHEN and CDR2 SYDVKM. Losses at the gene ends were 4 bases for V and 0 bases for J; bases not matched to a gene: 3. CDR3 DNA sequence: TGTGCCAGCAGTTCTTGGGACAGCTCCTACGAGCAGTACTTC. Translated: CASSSWDSSYEQYF.

This clone was seen once. The J gene is TRBJ1-1, the V gene TRBV28; D is uncertain. CDR1 and CDR2 from the germline V gene are MDHEN and SYDVKM. The CDR3 contains 17 residues. V gave up 5 bases and J gave up 2 bases, with 21 bases separating them. The chain's CDR3 is CASSLQHATIENTEAFF. The DNA of the CDR3 is TGTGCCAGCAGTCTCCAGCACGCCACGATCGAAAACACTGAAGCTTTCTTT.

The rearrangement links TRBV5-6 to TRBJ2-3; 8 nucleotides agree with TRBD2. J was trimmed by 3 bases and V by 4 bases; bases with no gene match: 4. Germline assignment: CDR1 SGHDT and CDR2 YYEEEE. The CDR3 length is 14 residues. The CDR3 reads CASSSGRLTDTQYF. The CDR3 nucleotides read TGTGCCAGCAGCAGCGGGAGATTGACAGATACGCAGTATTTT.

The chain employs TRBV7-2 and TRBJ2-7; D is undetermined. V was clipped by 2 bases and J by 5 bases, with 13 bases between them. CDR1 and CDR2 (germline): SGHTA, FQGNSA. There are 14 residues in the CDR3. CDR3 nucleotide sequence: TGTGCCAGCAGCTTATTGGCCGGTGCGGACGAGCAGTACTTC. It codes for CASSLLAGADEQYF.

The V call is TRBV7-2, the J call TRBJ1-5, with no clear D. The germline CDR1 and CDR2 sequences are SGHTA and FQGNSA. Trimming shortened V by 5 bases and J by 6 bases, and 14 bases separated the two germline ends. This CDR3 is 14 amino acids long. CDR3: CASSAGPIIQPQHF. The DNA for the CDR3 is TGTGCCAGCAGCGCCGGGCCCATTATTCAGCCCCAGCATTTT.

The CDR3 sequence: CASSHGTDARETQYF. The CDR3 nucleotides are TGTGCCAGCAGCCACGGGACAGATGCCAGGGAGACCCAGTACTTC. The V and J genes are TRBV16 and TRBJ2-5; 7 bases map to TRBD1. From germline, CDR1 is KGHSY and CDR2 FQNENV. With 3 bases clipped from V and 5 bases from J, the junction kept 9 bases outside the gene matches. The CDR3 contains 15 residues.

The CDR3 protein is CASSQGLVNEQYF. Written as DNA, the CDR3 is TGCGCCAGCAGCCAAGGACTAGTCAACGAGCAGTACTTC. The chain links TRBV5-1 to TRBJ2-7, with 7 nucleotides matching TRBD2. Per germline, CDR1 SGHRS and CDR2 YFSETQ. The CDR3 consists of 13 residues. V was clipped by 4 bases and J by 5 bases; unmatched bases: 6.

J is TRBJ2-7 and V is TRBV9, with 11 bases aligning to TRBD2. Germline CDR1 and CDR2: SGDLS and YYNGEE. This CDR3 has 14 residues. After removal of 5 bases from V and 5 bases from J, the junction contained 6 bases not matched to a gene. This chain's CDR3 is CASSPPGLADEQYF. CDR3 nucleotide sequence: TGTGCCAGCAGTCCTCCGGGACTAGCGGACGAGCAGTACTTC.

The chain links TRBV6-6 to TRBJ1-1; D gene unclear. V lost 4 bases, J lost 6 bases, and 6 bases lay in between. CDR1 is MNHNY, CDR2 SVGAGI, per germline (reference sequence). CDR3 size: 11 residues. The DNA for the CDR3 is TGTGCCAGCAGTTCCATGGCTGAAGCTTTCTTT. Translated, it gives CASSSMAEAFF.